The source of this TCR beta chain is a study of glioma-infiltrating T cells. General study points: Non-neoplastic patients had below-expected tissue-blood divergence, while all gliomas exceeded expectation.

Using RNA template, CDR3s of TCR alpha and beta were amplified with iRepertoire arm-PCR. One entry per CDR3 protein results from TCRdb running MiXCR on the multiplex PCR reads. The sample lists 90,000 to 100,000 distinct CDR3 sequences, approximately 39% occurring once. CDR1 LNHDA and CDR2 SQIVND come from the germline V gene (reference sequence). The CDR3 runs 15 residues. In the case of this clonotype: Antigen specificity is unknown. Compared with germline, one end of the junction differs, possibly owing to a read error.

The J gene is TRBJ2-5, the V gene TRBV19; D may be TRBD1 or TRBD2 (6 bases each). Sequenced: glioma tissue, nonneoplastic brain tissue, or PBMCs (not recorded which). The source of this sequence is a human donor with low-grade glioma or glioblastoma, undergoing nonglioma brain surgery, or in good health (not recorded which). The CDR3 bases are TGTGCCAGTAGTATCTCGGGGGCGGATAATTCACACCTCCACTTC. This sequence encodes CASSISGADNSHLHF.